The next 17 T cell receptor beta chains were all read from a single sample in a study of CD8+CD57+ T cells in acquired aplastic anemia. Profiles of TCR beta VDJ and CDR3 were generated from a genomic DNA template. Each CDR3 protein is one row after TCRdb ran MiXCR on the reads. The table includes 190,000 or so distinct CDR3 sequences, roughly 55% detected once. The material sequenced was sorted CD4+, CD8+, or CD8+CD57+ T cells (not recorded which) from PBMCs. The origin of the receptors is a human donor in good health.

The V and J genes are TRBV6-5 and TRBJ2-5; 8 bases are shared with TRBD1. The CDR3 is made up of 14 amino acids. The germline gives CDR1 MNHEY, CDR2 SVGAGI. Trimming at V came to 8 bases and at J to 3 bases, leaving 8 bases not matched to a gene. As DNA, the CDR3 is TGTGCCAGCGGGGCCTTGACAGGGGAAGAGACCCAGTACTTC. Its protein is CASGALTGEETQYF.

This clonotype was counted ten times or more. The chain couples TRBV5-1 to TRBJ2-5; the D is unclear. Trimming took 0 bases from V and 5 from J, leaving 8 bases between them. The CDR3 is 13 amino acids. Looked up from germline, CDR1 is SGHRS and CDR2 is YFSETQ. CDR3 sequence (DNA): TGCGCCAGCAGCTTGGTAGGAGAGGAGACCCAGTACTTC. Amino acids: CASSLVGEETQYF.

The sample holds a few counts of this clonotype. This chain links TRBV6-5 with TRBJ2-3, with 10 bases matching TRBD1. CDR1 and CDR2 from the germline V gene are MNHEY and SVGAGI. This CDR3 is built from 14 residues. The ends lost 2 bases at V and 4 bases at J; junction bases unmatched: 0. DNA of the CDR3: TGTGCCAGCAGTTACGGGACAGGGGCAGATACGCAGTATTTT. Translating it yields CASSYGTGADTQYF.

This clonotype was seen a handful of times. The chain uses TRBV6-4 and TRBJ1-1; the D is unclear. The germline CDR1 and CDR2 sequences are MRHNA and SNTAGT. V was pared by 11 bases and J by 3 bases, with 22 bases between. The CDR3 is 15 amino acids. The CDR3 region is CAPARWVLGYTEAFF. The CDR3 DNA sequence: TGTGCCCCCGCCAGATGGGTCTTAGGGTACACTGAAGCTTTCTTT.

This clonotype was observed once. CDR3: CASLSQRGDELPTDTQYF. In nucleotides, the CDR3 is TGTGCCAGCCTCTCTCAGCGGGGGGACGAACTACCCACAGATACGCAGTATTTT. This sequence joins TRBV7-9 and TRBJ2-3, with 9 bases that match TRBD2. CDR3 length equals 18 residues. V was clipped by 8 bases and J by 2 bases; unmatched bases: 17. Germline V gene data show CDR1 as SEHNR and CDR2 as FQNEAQ (reference sequence).

CDR3 bases: TGTGCCAGCAGCTCTTATGTCGGGACAGCGGACGGGCAGTACTTC. This encodes CASSSYVGTADGQYF. This chain connects TRBV7-2 to TRBJ2-7; 7 bases fit TRBD1. This CDR3 region has 15 residues. CDR1 is SGHTA, CDR2 FQGNSA, per germline. Trimming cost V 4 bases and J 9 bases; bases outside gene matches: 15.

This clonotype was seen ten or more times. The chain couples TRBV2 to TRBJ1-5; possibly TRBD1 for D (5 bases). The CDR3 extends over 14 amino acids. Trimming removed 8 bases at V and 4 bases at J, with 15 bases between. CDR1 and CDR2 from the germline V gene are SNHLY and FYNNEI. The CDR3 loop reads CASGASGLNQPQHF. The CDR3 region has the DNA TGTGCCAGCGGGGCCTCAGGGTTAAATCAGCCCCAGCATTTT. The full variable domain, completed using reference TRBV2 and TRBJ1-5, is EPEVTQTPSHQVTQMGQEVILRCVPISNHLYFYWYRQILGQKVEFLVSFYNNEISEKSEIFDDQFSVERPDGSNFTLKIRSTKLEDSAMYFCASGASGLNQPQHFGDGTRLSIL.

The chain links TRBV15 to TRBJ2-5, with D hard to call. Germline V gene sequence: CDR1 LNHNV, CDR2 YYDKDF (reference sequence). CDR3 length: 13 amino acids. V gave up 7 bases and J gave up 2 bases, with 11 bases separating them. In DNA, the CDR3 is TGTGCCACCAAGCAGATTGAGCAAGAGACCCAGTACTTC. This translates into CATKQIEQETQYF.

CDR3 bases: TGTGCCAGCAGCGCGACAGGGTTTTTAGACGAGCAGTACTTC. It specifies CASSATGFLDEQYF. This chain connects TRBV7-9 to TRBJ2-7, with 7 positions matching TRBD1. The CDR3 sequence is 14 residues long. V shed 5 bases, J shed 5 bases, and the junction held 9 bases outside the gene matches. The germline V gene has CDR1 SEHNR and CDR2 FQNEAQ (reference sequence).

This clonotype came up once. The genes are TRBV20-1 and TRBJ1-1, with D unclear. V lost 3 bases and J 1 base, leaving 12 bases between the germline ends. Per the germline V gene, CDR1 is DFQATT and CDR2 is SNEGSKA (reference sequence). There are 14 residues in the CDR3. The chain's CDR3 is CSARKQIENTEAFF. The DNA for the CDR3 is TGCAGTGCTAGGAAACAGATCGAGAACACTGAAGCTTTCTTT.

As concerns this clonotype: The CDR3 ends on some other residue instead of the conserved phenylalanine or tryptophan, so this is likely a read error. The chain couples TRBV12-3 or TRBV12-4 to TRBJ2-7; D unclear. The CDR3 runs to 13 residues. V dropped 1 base and J dropped 2 bases, with 6 bases sitting between them. The CDR3 DNA sequence: TGTGCCAGCAGTTTAGAACGTACCTACGAGCAGTACTGC. This encodes CASSLERTYEQYC.

The V and J genes are TRBV24-1 and TRBJ2-3, with D hard to call. The V and J ends lost 4 bases and 8 bases respectively, with 12 bases between them. Germline V gene sequence: CDR1 KGHDR, CDR2 SFDVKD. The CDR3 totals 13 residues. The CDR3 is CATSDPTYLTQYF. In nucleotides, the CDR3 is TGTGCCACCAGTGACCCGACTTATCTTACGCAGTATTTT.

This chain uses TRBV7-6 with TRBJ2-2; a possible D gene is TRBD2 (5 bases). Trimming stripped 1 base from V and 9 bases from J, with 9 bases between. The CDR3 is 13 amino acids. From germline, CDR1 is SGHVS and CDR2 FNYEAQ. CDR3 amino acids: CASSLDGGWELFF. The CDR3 DNA is TGTGCCAGCAGCTTAGACGGAGGATGGGAGCTGTTTTTT.

The chain employs TRBV15 and TRBJ2-1, with TRBD2 as a possible D gene (6 bases). The CDR3 has 15 residues. Germline V gives CDR1 LNHNV, CDR2 YYDKDF (reference sequence). V was shortened by 5 bases and J by 7 bases, with 18 bases between the two germline ends. CDR3 sequence reads: CATSGGTRDSNEQFF. DNA of the CDR3: TGTGCCACCAGCGGAGGGACCCGGGACTCAAATGAGCAGTTCTTC.

The gene calls are TRBV15 and TRBJ2-1, with TRBD2 identical over 7 bases. Germline CDR1 and CDR2: LNHNV and YYDKDF (reference sequence). The CDR3 is 16 residues long. V was pared by 1 base and J by 12 bases, with 15 bases of the junction left unmatched. The CDR3 bases are TGTGCCACCAGCAGAGCTGGGATACTTACTAGCGCGGGGCAGTTCTTC. This encodes CATSRAGILTSAGQFF.

This rearrangement joins TRBV7-9 to TRBJ1-1, with 12 nucleotides matching TRBD1. The J segment lost 3 bases and the V segment lost 5 bases, leaving 7 bases of the junction unmatched. The CDR3 is 16 amino acids. The germline gives CDR1 SEHNR, CDR2 FQNEAQ (reference sequence). CDR3 in amino acids: CASSATGTGGHTEAFF. In nucleotides, the CDR3 is TGTGCCAGCAGCGCAACCGGGACAGGGGGCCACACTGAAGCTTTCTTT.

This clonotype has more than one count but fewer than ten. The rearrangement joins TRBV7-9 to TRBJ1-2; 9 positions match TRBD1. This CDR3 contains 16 residues. Trimming at V came to 4 bases and at J to 8 bases, leaving 14 bases not matched to a gene. CDR1 SEHNR and CDR2 FQNEAQ come from the germline V gene (reference sequence). CDR3 DNA: TGTGCCAGCAGCTCGTCTGGGGACAGGGTAAGGAGCGGCTACACCTTC. It codes for CASSSSGDRVRSGYTF. Together with reference TRBV7-9 and TRBJ1-2, the CDR3 gives the full variable domain: DTGVSQNPRHKITKRGQNVTFRCDPISEHNRLYWYRQTLGQGPEFLTYFQNEAQLEKSRLLSDRFSAERPKGSFSTLEIQRTEQGDSAMYLCASSSSGDRVRSGYTFGSGTRLTVV.